This TCR beta chain was documented in a study of somatic mutations in cytotoxic T cells in rheumatoid arthritis. Method: immunoSEQ multiplex PCR; TCRdb's copy keeps in-frame clones and lacks some. The repertoire consists of approximately 14,000 clones, with 65% to 85% occurring once and the leading ten covering 6.5% to 7.5%. The CDR3 has 12 amino acids. Trimming left V 3 bases short and J 7 bases short, with 7 bases between. Germline CDR1 reads WSHSY; CDR2 reads SAAADI. The receptor was isolated from an adult with rheumatoid arthritis. The J gene is TRBJ1-5, the V gene TRBV10-2; D not certain. The specimen sequenced was CD8+ T cells sorted from blood. The CDR3 region has the DNA TGCGCCAGCAGTGACTTATGGCAGCCCCAGCATTTT. This encodes CASSDLWQPQHF.